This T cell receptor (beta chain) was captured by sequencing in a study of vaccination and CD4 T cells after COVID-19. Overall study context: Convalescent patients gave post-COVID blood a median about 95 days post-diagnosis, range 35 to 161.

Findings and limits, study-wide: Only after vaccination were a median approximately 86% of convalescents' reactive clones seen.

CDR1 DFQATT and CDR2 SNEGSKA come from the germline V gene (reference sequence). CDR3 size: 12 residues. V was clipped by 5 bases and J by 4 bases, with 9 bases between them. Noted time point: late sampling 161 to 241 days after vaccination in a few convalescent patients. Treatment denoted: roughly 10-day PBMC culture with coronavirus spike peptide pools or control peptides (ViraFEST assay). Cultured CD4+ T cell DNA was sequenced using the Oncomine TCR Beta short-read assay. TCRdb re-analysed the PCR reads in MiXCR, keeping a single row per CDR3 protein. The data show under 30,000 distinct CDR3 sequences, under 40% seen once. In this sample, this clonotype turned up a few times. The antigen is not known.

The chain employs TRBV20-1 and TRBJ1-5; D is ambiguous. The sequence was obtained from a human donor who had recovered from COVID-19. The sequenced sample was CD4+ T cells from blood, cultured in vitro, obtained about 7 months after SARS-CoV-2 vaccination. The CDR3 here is CSALSGNQPQHF. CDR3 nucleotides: TGCAGTGCTCTCAGCGGAAATCAGCCCCAGCATTTT.